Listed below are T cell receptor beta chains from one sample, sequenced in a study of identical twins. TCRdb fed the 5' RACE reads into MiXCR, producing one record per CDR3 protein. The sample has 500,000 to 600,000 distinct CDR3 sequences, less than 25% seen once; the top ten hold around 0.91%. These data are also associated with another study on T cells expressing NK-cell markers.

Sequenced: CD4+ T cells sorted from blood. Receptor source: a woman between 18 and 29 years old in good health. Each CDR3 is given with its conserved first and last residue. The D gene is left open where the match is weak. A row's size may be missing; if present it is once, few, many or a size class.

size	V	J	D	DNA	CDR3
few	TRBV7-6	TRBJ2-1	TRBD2	TGTGCCAGCAGCTTAGCGGGACTAGCGGGAACCTCTGAGCAGTTCTTC	CASSLAGLAGTSEQFF
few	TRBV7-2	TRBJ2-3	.	TGTGCCAGCAGCTTAGGGACTAAAGATACGCAGTATTTT	CASSLGTKDTQYF
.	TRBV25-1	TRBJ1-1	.	TGTGCCAGCAGTGATCCCGGGACGGCCCGGACTGAAGCTTTCTTT	CASSDPGTARTEAFF
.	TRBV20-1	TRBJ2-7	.	TGCAGTGCTTCTCCTACAGGGTACAATAGCGAGCAGTACTTC	CSASPTGYNSEQYF
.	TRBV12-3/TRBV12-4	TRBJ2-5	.	TGTGCCAGCAGTTTTTGGCAGGGTGGGGTAACCCAGTACTTC	CASSFWQGGVTQYF
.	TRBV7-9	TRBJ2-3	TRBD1	TGTGCCAGCAGCTTACAGGGGGTGTCGTGGGGCACAGATACGCAGTATTTT	CASSLQGVSWGTDTQYF
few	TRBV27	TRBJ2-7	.	TGTGCCAGCAAGGGGGCAGGGGGGTTATACGAGCAGTACTTC	CASKGAGGLYEQYF
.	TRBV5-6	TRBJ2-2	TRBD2	TGTGCCAGCGATAGGGAGGGTTCGAACACCGGGGAGCTGTTTTTT	CASDREGSNTGELFF
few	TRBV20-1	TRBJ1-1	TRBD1	TGCAGTGCCCACGGACAGGGAAACACTGAAGCTTTCTTT	CSAHGQGNTEAFF
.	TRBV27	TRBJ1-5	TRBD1	TGTGCCAGCAGTCCGCAGCGGGACAGCGGATTCAATCAGCCCCAGCATTTT	CASSPQRDSGFNQPQHF
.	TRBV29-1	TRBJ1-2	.	TGCAGCTCACGGACAGAGCTATATGGCTACACCTTC	CSSRTELYGYTF
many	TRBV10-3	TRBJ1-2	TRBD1	TGTGCCATCAGTGAGTCTTTTGGACAGGGTAGCGGCCGAGCTAACTATGGCTACACCTTC	CAISESFGQGSGRANYGYTF
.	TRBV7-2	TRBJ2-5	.	TGTGCCAGCAGCACCCATCTAGGGGGTTTAGAGACCCAGTACTTC	CASSTHLGGLETQYF
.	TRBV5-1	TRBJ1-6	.	TGCGCCAGCAGTATCGGGGATTCACCCCTCCACTTT	CASSIGDSPLHF
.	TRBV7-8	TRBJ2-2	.	TGTGCCAGCAGCTTAGAGCTGAACACCGGGGAGCTGTTTTTT	CASSLELNTGELFF